What follows describes a single TCR beta chain. This record belongs to a study of control samples from healthy donors and cancer patients. Produced via immunoSEQ multiplex PCR; TCRdb's table is partial and in-frame only. Its clone listing holds roughly 200,000 clones. Trimming left V 1 base short and J 4 bases short, with 5 bases between. The CDR3 is made up of 13 amino acids. Germline values: CDR1 LGHDT, CDR2 YNNKEL (reference sequence). Source material: blood. V usage is TRBV3-1 (or the pseudogene TRBV3-2) and J usage is TRBJ1-3; the D is unclear. This TCR was recovered from a woman in her twenties or thirties in good health. CDR3 residues: CASSQANGNTIYF. CDR3 nucleotide sequence: TGTGCCAGCAGCCAAGCCAACGGAAACACCATATATTTT.